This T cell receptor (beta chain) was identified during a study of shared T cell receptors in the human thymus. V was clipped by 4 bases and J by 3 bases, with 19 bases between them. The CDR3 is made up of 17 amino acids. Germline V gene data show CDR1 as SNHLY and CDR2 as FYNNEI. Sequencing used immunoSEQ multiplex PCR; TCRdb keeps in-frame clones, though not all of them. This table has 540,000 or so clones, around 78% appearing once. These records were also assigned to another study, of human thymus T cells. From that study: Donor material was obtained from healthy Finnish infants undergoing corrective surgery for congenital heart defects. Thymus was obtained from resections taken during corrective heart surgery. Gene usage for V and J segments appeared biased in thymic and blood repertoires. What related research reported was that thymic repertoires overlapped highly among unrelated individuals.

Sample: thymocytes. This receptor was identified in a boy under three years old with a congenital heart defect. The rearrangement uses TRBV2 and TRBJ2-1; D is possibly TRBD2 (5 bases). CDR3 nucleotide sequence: TGTGCCAGCAGTGGTGGATTAGGAGGTTGGAGCTACAATGAGCAGTTCTTC. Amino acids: CASSGGLGGWSYNEQFF.